This T cell receptor beta chain was sequenced during a study of beta chain features in type 1 diabetes. Background on the study: Patients did not differ from healthy donors in age, gender or cell yield.

cDNA synthesis used the whole RNA isolate, giving expressed TCRB sequences. Assay: immunoSEQ multiplex PCR; the TCRdb copy retains only in-frame clones and omits some. The table lists more than 250,000 clones, roughly 22% of them singletons. Regarding this clone: The antigen is not known.

Cell sorting via CD45RO/CCR7/CD25/CD127/CD95/CD27 was performed to obtain CD4+ naive, central memory, regulatory and stem cell-like memory cells. The CDR3 has 13 residues. Germline V gene lookup returns CDR1 SGHNT and CDR2 YYREEE (reference sequence). V was cut by 1 base and J by 8 bases, with 12 bases left in between. Study-level results: People with Type 1 diabetes carried modestly yet significantly shorter TCRB CDR3s in all four CD4+ subsets. Amplification by PCR could prefer shorter templates, with the same effect in patients and controls.

This clonotype originated in a middle-aged woman with type 1 diabetes. Sequencing input: naive CD4+ T cells from blood. The V call is TRBV5-4, the J call TRBJ1-2, with a possible D match to TRBD1 (5 bases). The CDR3 reads CASSLKGRQGYTF. The CDR3 region has the DNA TGTGCCAGCAGCTTGAAGGGGCGGCAGGGCTACACCTTC.